This record concerns one T cell receptor (beta chain) sequence. TCRdb keeps only in-frame clones here, not all; method: immunoSEQ multiplex PCR. The data contain over 150,000 clones, 86% of them singletons. The data stem from a study of cytomegalovirus exposure and HLA in healthy donors. The ends lost 6 bases at V and 5 bases at J; junction bases unmatched: 2. Germline CDR1 reads MNHEY; CDR2 reads SVGAGI. CDR3 length: 12 residues. The TCR sequence derives from a human donor in good health. V gene TRBV6-5 combines with J gene TRBJ2-5, with 8 bases lining up with TRBD1. The sequenced material came from PBMCs. CDR3 loop: CASRDRDETQYF. Written as DNA, the CDR3 is TGTGCCAGCAGGGACAGGGACGAGACCCAGTACTTC.